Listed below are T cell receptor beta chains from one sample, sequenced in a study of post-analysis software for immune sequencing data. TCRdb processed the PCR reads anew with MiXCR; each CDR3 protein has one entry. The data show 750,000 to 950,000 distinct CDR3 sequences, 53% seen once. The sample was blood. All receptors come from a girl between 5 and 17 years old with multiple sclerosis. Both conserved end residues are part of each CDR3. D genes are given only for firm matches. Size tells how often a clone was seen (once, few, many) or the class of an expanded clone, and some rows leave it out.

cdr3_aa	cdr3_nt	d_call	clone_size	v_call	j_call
CASSLVTSRRKNIQYF	TGTGCCAGCAGTTTAGTGACTAGCAGGCGCAAAAACATTCAGTACTTC	TRBD2	NA	TRBV12-3/TRBV12-4	TRBJ2-4
CASSDTLGTSDEQYF	TGTGCCAGCAGCGATACCCTCGGGACTAGCGACGAGCAGTACTTC	TRBD2	NA	TRBV6-1	TRBJ2-7
CASSLTQGGQPQHF	TGTGCCAGCAGCTTAACGCAGGGAGGCCAGCCCCAGCATTTT	NA	NA	TRBV7-6	TRBJ1-5
CASSGRTAYSNQPQHF	TGTGCCAGCAGCGGCAGGACAGCCTATAGCAATCAGCCCCAGCATTTT	NA	NA	TRBV7-8	TRBJ1-5
CASSLILAGSLETQYF	TGTGCCAGCAGTTTGATTTTAGCGGGGTCCTTGGAGACCCAGTACTTC	TRBD2	few	TRBV12-3/TRBV12-4	TRBJ2-5
CATSREPPRRGVETQYF	TGTGCCACCAGCAGAGAACCCCCTCGGAGGGGTGTGGAGACCCAGTACTTC	NA	NA	TRBV15	TRBJ2-5
CASSLTRGVGETQYF	TGTGCCAGCAGCCTCACTCGGGGAGTGGGAGAGACCCAGTACTTC	NA	NA	TRBV7-2	TRBJ2-5
CSVVQRLGGYTF	TGCAGCGTTGTGCAACGCTTGGGGGGCTACACCTTC	NA	once	TRBV29-1	TRBJ1-2
CASSARVKAGEYQETQYF	TGTGCCAGCAGCGCCCGCGTTAAGGCGGGAGAGTATCAAGAGACCCAGTACTTC	TRBD2	few	TRBV9	TRBJ2-5
CAWSAGGSYEQYF	TGTGCCTGGAGTGCAGGGGGGAGCTACGAGCAGTACTTC	NA	NA	TRBV30	TRBJ2-7
CSASGIGTYRGETQYF	TGCAGTGCTAGTGGAATCGGGACCTACCGGGGGGAGACCCAGTACTTC	NA	few	TRBV20-1	TRBJ2-5
CASATGTGDYEQYF	TGTGCCAGCGCGACCGGGACGGGAGATTACGAGCAGTACTTC	NA	NA	TRBV12-3/TRBV12-4	TRBJ2-7